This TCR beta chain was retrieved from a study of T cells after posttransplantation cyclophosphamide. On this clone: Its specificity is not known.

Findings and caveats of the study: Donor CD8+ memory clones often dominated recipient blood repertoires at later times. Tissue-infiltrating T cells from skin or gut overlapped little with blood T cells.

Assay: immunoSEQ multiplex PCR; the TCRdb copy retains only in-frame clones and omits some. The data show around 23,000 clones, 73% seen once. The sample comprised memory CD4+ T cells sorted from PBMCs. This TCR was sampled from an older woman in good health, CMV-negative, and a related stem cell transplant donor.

The CDR3 DNA reads TGTGCCAGCAGCTTCCTAGCGGGCACCGGGGAGCTGTTTTTT. It is translated as CASSFLAGTGELFF. This chain joins TRBV5-6 and TRBJ2-2; 8 positions match TRBD2. The CDR3 contains 14 residues. Germline V CDR1 and CDR2: SGHDT, YYEEEE. V lost 2 bases, J lost 4 bases, and 1 base stayed unmatched.